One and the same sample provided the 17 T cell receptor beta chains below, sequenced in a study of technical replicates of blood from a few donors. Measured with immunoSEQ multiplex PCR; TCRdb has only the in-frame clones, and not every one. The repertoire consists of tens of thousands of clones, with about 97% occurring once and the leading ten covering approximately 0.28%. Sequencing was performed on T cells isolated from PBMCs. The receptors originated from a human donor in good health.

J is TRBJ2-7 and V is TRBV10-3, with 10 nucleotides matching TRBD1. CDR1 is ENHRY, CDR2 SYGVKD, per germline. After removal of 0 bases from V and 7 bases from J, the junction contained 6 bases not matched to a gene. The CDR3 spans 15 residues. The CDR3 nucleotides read TGTGCCATCAGTGAGTCGGACAGGGGGAGTGGAGAGCAGTACTTC. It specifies CAISESDRGSGEQYF.

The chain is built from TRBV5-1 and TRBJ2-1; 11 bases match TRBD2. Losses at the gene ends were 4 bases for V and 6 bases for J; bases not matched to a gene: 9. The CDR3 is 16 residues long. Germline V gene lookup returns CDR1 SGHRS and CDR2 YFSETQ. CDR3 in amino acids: CASSPTLAGVINEQFF. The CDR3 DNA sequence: TGCGCCAGCAGCCCGACACTAGCGGGAGTTATCAATGAGCAGTTCTTC.

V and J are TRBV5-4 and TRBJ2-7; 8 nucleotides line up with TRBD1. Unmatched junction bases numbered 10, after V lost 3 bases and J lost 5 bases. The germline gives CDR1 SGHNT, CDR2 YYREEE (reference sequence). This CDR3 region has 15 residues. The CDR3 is CASSYPGGQGDEQYF. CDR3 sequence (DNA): TGTGCCAGCAGCTACCCCGGCGGACAGGGCGACGAGCAGTACTTC.

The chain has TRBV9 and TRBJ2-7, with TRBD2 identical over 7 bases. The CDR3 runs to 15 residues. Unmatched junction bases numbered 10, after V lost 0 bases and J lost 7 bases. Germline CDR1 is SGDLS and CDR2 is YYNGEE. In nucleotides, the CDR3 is TGTGCCAGCAGCGTAGGTGGAGGACTAGAAGGTGAGCAGTACTTC. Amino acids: CASSVGGGLEGEQYF.

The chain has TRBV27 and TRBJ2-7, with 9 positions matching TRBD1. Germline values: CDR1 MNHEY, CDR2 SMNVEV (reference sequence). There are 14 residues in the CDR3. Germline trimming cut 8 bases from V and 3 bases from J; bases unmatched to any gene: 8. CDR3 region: CASRPGTGSYEQYF. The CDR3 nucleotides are TGTGCCAGCCGCCCCGGGACAGGGAGCTACGAGCAGTACTTC.

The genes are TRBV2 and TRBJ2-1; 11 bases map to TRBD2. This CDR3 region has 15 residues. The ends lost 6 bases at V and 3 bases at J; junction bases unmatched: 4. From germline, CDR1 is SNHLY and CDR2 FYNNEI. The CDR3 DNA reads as TGTGCCAGCAGGGCCGGGACTAGCGGCTACAATGAGCAGTTCTTC. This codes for CASRAGTSGYNEQFF.

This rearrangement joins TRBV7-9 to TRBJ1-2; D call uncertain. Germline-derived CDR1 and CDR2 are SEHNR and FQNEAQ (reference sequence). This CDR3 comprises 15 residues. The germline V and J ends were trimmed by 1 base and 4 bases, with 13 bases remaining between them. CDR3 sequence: CASSLGGRGGYGYTF. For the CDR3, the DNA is TGTGCCAGCAGCTTAGGGGGTCGGGGAGGCTATGGCTACACCTTC.

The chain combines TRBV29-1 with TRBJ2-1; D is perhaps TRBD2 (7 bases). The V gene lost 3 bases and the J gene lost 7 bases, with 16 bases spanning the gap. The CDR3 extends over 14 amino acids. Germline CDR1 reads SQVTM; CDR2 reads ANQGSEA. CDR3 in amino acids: CSVDRGANRNEQFF. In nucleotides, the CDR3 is TGCAGCGTTGACCGGGGGGCCAATAGAAATGAGCAGTTCTTC.

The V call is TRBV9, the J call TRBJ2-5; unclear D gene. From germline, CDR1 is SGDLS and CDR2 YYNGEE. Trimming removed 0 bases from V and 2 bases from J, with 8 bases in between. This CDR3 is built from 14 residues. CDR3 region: CASSVGNSQETQYF. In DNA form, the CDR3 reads TGTGCCAGCAGCGTAGGGAACAGTCAAGAGACCCAGTACTTC. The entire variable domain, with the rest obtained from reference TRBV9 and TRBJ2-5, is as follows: DSGVTQTPKHLITATGQRVTLRCSPRSGDLSVYWYQQSLDQGLQFLIQYYNGEERAKGNILERFSAQQFPDLHSELNLSSLELGDSALYFCASSVGNSQETQYFGPGTRLLVL.

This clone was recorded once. CDR3 bases: TGTGCCAGCAGCTTAGGCGGGAATGGCTACACCTTC. Translating gives CASSLGGNGYTF. V and J are TRBV7-9 and TRBJ1-2; no clear D. Germline V gene data show CDR1 as SEHNR and CDR2 as FQNEAQ (reference sequence). This CDR3 has 12 amino acids. V was pared by 1 base and J by 6 bases, with 6 bases between. The variable domain in full, with the rest retrieved from reference TRBV7-9 and TRBJ1-2, is DTGVSQNPRHKITKRGQNVTFRCDPISEHNRLYWYRQTLGQGPEFLTYFQNEAQLEKSRLLSDRFSAERPKGSFSTLEIQRTEQGDSAMYLCASSLGGNGYTFGSGTRLTVV.

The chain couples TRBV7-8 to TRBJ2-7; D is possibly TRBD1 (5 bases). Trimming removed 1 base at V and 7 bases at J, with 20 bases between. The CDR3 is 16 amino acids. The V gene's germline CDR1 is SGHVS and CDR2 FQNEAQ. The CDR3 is CASSLDLDRSGREQYF. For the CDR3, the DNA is TGTGCCAGCAGCTTAGACCTTGATCGGTCAGGGCGGGAGCAGTACTTC.

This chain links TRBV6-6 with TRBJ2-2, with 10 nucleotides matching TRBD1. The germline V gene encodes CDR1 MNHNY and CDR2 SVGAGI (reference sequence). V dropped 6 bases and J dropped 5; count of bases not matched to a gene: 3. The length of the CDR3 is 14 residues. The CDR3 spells CASSRTGGTGELFF. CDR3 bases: TGTGCCAGCAGCCGGACAGGGGGGACCGGGGAGCTGTTTTTT.

As DNA, the CDR3 is TGTGCCAGCAGCCCGACAGGGTTCGCCAAAAACATTCAGTACTTC. This sequence encodes CASSPTGFAKNIQYF. The gene calls are TRBV6-1 and TRBJ2-4; 7 bases line up with TRBD1. Germline V CDR1 and CDR2: MNHNS, SASEGT. Trimming took 6 bases from V and 1 from J; bases not matched to a gene: 6. This CDR3 has 15 amino acids.

CDR3 in amino acids: CASSYLAGVNNEQFF. DNA of the CDR3: TGTGCCAGCAGTTACTTAGCGGGAGTCAACAATGAGCAGTTCTTC. V is TRBV6-5 and J is TRBJ2-1; 9 nucleotides line up with TRBD2. V trimming: 1 base; J trimming: 5 bases; junction bases outside the gene matches: 3. The CDR3 totals 15 residues. Germline V gene sequence: CDR1 MNHEY, CDR2 SVGAGI.

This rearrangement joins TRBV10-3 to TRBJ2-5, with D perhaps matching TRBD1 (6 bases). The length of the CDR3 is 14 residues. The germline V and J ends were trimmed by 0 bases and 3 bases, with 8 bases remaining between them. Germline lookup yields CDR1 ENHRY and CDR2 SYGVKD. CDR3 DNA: TGTGCCATCAGTGAGTCGGCAGGGGAAGAGACCCAGTACTTC. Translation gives CAISESAGEETQYF.

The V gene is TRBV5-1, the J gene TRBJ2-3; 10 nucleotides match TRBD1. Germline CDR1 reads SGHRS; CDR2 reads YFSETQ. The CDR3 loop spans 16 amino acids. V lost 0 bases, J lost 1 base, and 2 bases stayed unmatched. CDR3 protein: CASSLAGTGGTDTQYF. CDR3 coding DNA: TGCGCCAGCAGCTTGGCCGGGACAGGGGGCACAGATACGCAGTATTTT.

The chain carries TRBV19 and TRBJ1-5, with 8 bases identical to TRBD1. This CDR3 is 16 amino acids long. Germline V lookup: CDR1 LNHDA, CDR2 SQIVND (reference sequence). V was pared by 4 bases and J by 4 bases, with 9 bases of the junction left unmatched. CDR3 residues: CASSRGDRGDNQPQHF. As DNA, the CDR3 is TGTGCCAGTAGTAGAGGAGACAGGGGTGATAATCAGCCCCAGCATTTT.